This T cell receptor beta chain was found in a study of T cell repertoires in cytomegalovirus infection. General study points: The cumulative frequency of public TCR beta families distinguished individuals who carried CMV together with the relevant HLA.

After removal of 6 bases from V and 8 bases from J, the junction contained 8 bases not matched to a gene. The germline gives CDR1 SEHNR, CDR2 FQNEAQ (reference sequence). The CDR3 has 14 residues. Using its own MiXCR run on the reads, TCRdb lists one record per CDR3 protein. Of 650,000 to 900,000 distinct CDR3 sequences listed, over 25% are singletons. This clonotype was seen only a few times. Its specificity is unknown. Sequencing used cultured CD8+ T cells from PBMCs, obtained from culture after CMV antigen stimulation. The chain recombines TRBV7-9 with TRBJ1-4, with 8 bases aligning to TRBD1. This sequence was found in a human donor in good health (CMV status not recorded). Some clones in this sample may be carry-over from other donors' samples. CDR3 DNA sequence: TGTGCCAGCAGACGACAGGGGCGAAAGGAAAAACTGTTTTTT. Its protein product is CASRRQGRKEKLFF.